This T cell receptor beta chain was captured in a study of T cell repertoires in cytomegalovirus infection. Study overall: The authors relied on CMV epitopes, both recently identified HLA-C-restricted and well-studied HLA-B-restricted. Study-wide results and limits: Within the response measured ex vivo, HLA-C-restricted CMV-specific TCR beta clonotypes were dominant. Frequencies of public TCR beta families were cumulated, and this identified carriers of CMV plus the relevant HLA.

TCRdb recomputed calls from the reads with MiXCR, one row per CDR3 protein. The data hold approximately 280,000 distinct CDR3 sequences, with about 20% observed a single time. Germline CDR1 MNHEY, CDR2 SVGEGT. The CDR3 spans 11 residues. The V gene lost 8 bases and the J gene lost 0 bases, with 5 bases spanning the gap. Notes on this clonotype: Its antigen is currently unknown.

This TCR was recovered from a human donor in good health (CMV status not recorded). Some clones in this sample may be carry-over from other donors' samples. This rearrangement joins TRBV6-2 or TRBV6-3 to TRBJ2-7, with D unclear. The material was cultured PBMCs, obtained from culture after CMV antigen stimulation. CDR3 nucleotide sequence: TGTGCCAGCGCGAACTCCTACGAGCAGTACTTC. Amino acids: CASANSYEQYF.